What follows are 28 T cell receptor beta chains derived from one specimen sequenced in a study of cytomegalovirus exposure and HLA in healthy donors. PCR involved 60 Vbeta and 13 Jbeta primers. Assay: immunoSEQ multiplex PCR; the TCRdb copy retains only in-frame clones and omits some. The profile covers 150,000 to 200,000 clones, with around three quarters appearing a single time and less than 2.5% taken by the ten largest. Sequenced input: PBMCs. The receptor set was obtained from a woman aged 45-65 years in good health and CMV-seronegative.

This clone occurred once. This chain joins TRBV19 and TRBJ2-7; D is ambiguous. V gave up 5 bases and J gave up 9 bases, with 20 bases separating them. The V gene's germline CDR1 is LNHDA and CDR2 SQIVND (reference sequence). The CDR3 extends over 14 amino acids. The CDR3 nucleotides are TGTGCCAGTAGTGTGACACCGGCCTACGAAGGGCAGTACTTC. Protein sequence: CASSVTPAYEGQYF.

The chain couples TRBV27 to TRBJ2-7; 7 nucleotides line up with TRBD1. The V gene's germline CDR1 is MNHEY and CDR2 SMNVEV (reference sequence). The V segment lost 4 bases and the J segment 1 base; nucleotides outside the gene matches: 13. The CDR3 is 17 amino acids. CDR3 sequence (DNA): TGTGCCAGCAGTTGGAGCCTTCCGGGACAGCCTTCCTACGAGCAGTACTTC. Protein: CASSWSLPGQPSYEQYF.

The chain carries TRBV6-6 and TRBJ1-1; possibly TRBD1 for D (6 bases). Trimming pared 2 bases from V and 8 bases from J, leaving 9 bases between. The CDR3 totals 12 residues. Germline assignment: CDR1 MNHNY and CDR2 SVGAGI (reference sequence). This chain's CDR3 is CASSYPDREAFF. The DNA of the CDR3 is TGTGCCAGCAGTTACCCGGACAGAGAAGCTTTCTTT.

The chain recombines TRBV7-2 with TRBJ2-5; no clear D gene. Germline CDR1 reads SGHTA; CDR2 reads FQGNSA. The length of the CDR3 is 12 residues. V was cut by 4 bases and J by 5 bases, with 8 bases left in between. The CDR3 nucleotides are TGTGCCAGCAGCTCTCGCCGGGAGACCCAGTACTTC. Amino acids: CASSSRRETQYF.

The chain employs TRBV9 and TRBJ2-7, with a tentative D call TRBD2 (5 bases). Looked up from germline, CDR1 is SGDLS and CDR2 is YYNGEE. Trimming removed 2 bases at V and 2 bases at J, with 11 bases between. The CDR3 length is 14 residues. DNA of the CDR3: TGTGCCAGCAGCGTTGGGCAGCGGCCCTACGAGCAGTACTTC. Encoded protein: CASSVGQRPYEQYF.

This chain links TRBV15 with TRBJ2-1; 8 nucleotides align to TRBD1. Germline values: CDR1 LNHNV, CDR2 YYDKDF (reference sequence). The CDR3 is 15 amino acids. The junction had 8 bases not matched to a gene; V was cut back by 4 bases and J by 6 bases. For the CDR3, the DNA is TGTGCCACCAGCAACAGGGGGATACCCAGCAATGAGCAGTTCTTC. Its protein is CATSNRGIPSNEQFF.

The genes are TRBV7-9 and TRBJ2-3; TRBD2 matches 10 bases. V dropped 7 bases and J dropped 4; count of bases not matched to a gene: 5. The CDR3 runs to 14 residues. The germline V gene has CDR1 SEHNR and CDR2 FQNEAQ (reference sequence). In DNA form, the CDR3 reads TGTGCCAGCACCCCTAGCGGGAGCGCAGATACGCAGTATTTT. It translates to CASTPSGSADTQYF.

This chain uses TRBV28 with TRBJ2-7; perhaps TRBD2 as D (6 bases). Germline V lookup: CDR1 MDHEN, CDR2 SYDVKM. The CDR3 runs to 13 residues. V lost 8 bases and J lost 1, with 12 bases in between. The CDR3 loop reads CASRGTESYEQYF. For the CDR3, the DNA is TGTGCCAGCCGCGGGACCGAATCCTACGAGCAGTACTTC.

The V gene is TRBV7-9, the J gene TRBJ2-1, with 14 bases fitting TRBD2. Per the germline V gene, CDR1 is SEHNR and CDR2 is FQNEAQ (reference sequence). The CDR3 length is 19 residues. V shed 5 bases and J 5 bases; nucleotides not matched to a gene: 14. The CDR3 DNA reads as TGTGCCAGCAGCCCAGGGACTAGCGGGAGTTGGGGGATTAACAATGAGCAGTTCTTC. This encodes CASSPGTSGSWGINNEQFF.

CDR3 DNA sequence: TGTGCCAGCAGCCCGAGCGGGGGGGCCTTCCAAGAGACCCAGTACTTC. It encodes CASSPSGGAFQETQYF. The rearrangement uses TRBV4-2 and TRBJ2-5; TRBD2 agrees at 10 bases. Losses at the gene ends were 4 bases for V and 1 base for J; bases not matched to a gene: 6. The CDR3 extends over 16 amino acids. In germline, CDR1 is LGHNA, CDR2 YNFKEQ.

The rearrangement links TRBV11-2 to TRBJ2-2; 8 bases align to TRBD2. The trim removed 0 bases at V and 2 bases at J, leaving 8 bases unmatched. This CDR3 is built from 18 residues. The V gene's germline CDR1 is SGHAT and CDR2 FQNNGV. The CDR3 DNA is TGTGCCAGCAGCTTAGATCTGGGGCGGGGGGCCAACACCGGGGAGCTGTTTTTT. As protein: CASSLDLGRGANTGELFF.

The J gene is TRBJ2-1, the V gene TRBV7-9; 14 bases line up with TRBD2. Germline values: CDR1 SEHNR, CDR2 FQNEAQ (reference sequence). Trimming removed 2 bases from V and 10 bases from J; junction bases left unmatched: 10. This CDR3 spans 17 amino acids. CDR3 in amino acids: CASSLTGTSGSSREQFF. The CDR3 coding sequence is TGTGCCAGCAGCTTAACCGGGACTAGCGGGAGTAGTCGGGAGCAGTTCTTC.

CDR3 region: CASSLIAGHSTDTQYF. The CDR3 DNA reads TGTGCCAGCAGTTTAATAGCGGGGCATAGCACAGATACGCAGTATTTT. V and J are TRBV28 and TRBJ2-3; 8 bases line up with TRBD2. CDR1 is MDHEN and CDR2 is SYDVKM in the germline V gene. The J segment lost 0 bases and the V segment lost 2 bases, leaving 4 bases of the junction unmatched. CDR3 size: 16 residues.

The chain couples TRBV5-1 to TRBJ2-3, with 13 bases matching TRBD2. The ends lost 0 bases at V and 2 bases at J; junction bases unmatched: 6. This CDR3 spans 18 amino acids. CDR1 and CDR2 (germline): SGHRS, YFSETQ. CDR3 in amino acids: CASSLATSGRVTTDTQYF. CDR3 DNA sequence: TGCGCCAGCAGCTTGGCCACTAGCGGGAGGGTAACCACAGATACGCAGTATTTT.

The V and J genes are TRBV2 and TRBJ2-5, with D perhaps TRBD2 (5 bases). The germline gives CDR1 SNHLY, CDR2 FYNNEI. The CDR3 is made up of 13 amino acids. V was clipped by 2 bases and J by 5 bases, with 9 bases between them. CDR3: CASSENGVETQYF. The CDR3 nucleotides are TGTGCCAGCAGTGAAAACGGGGTGGAGACCCAGTACTTC.

The chain joins TRBV4-3 to TRBJ1-1, with 7 positions matching TRBD1. The CDR3 runs 15 residues. The germline gives CDR1 LGHNA, CDR2 YSLEER. The V and J ends lost 0 bases and 4 bases, in that order; junction bases with no gene match: 5. The CDR3 DNA is TGCGCCAGCAGCCAAGACCACAGGGGAGGCACTGAAGCTTTCTTT. It translates to CASSQDHRGGTEAFF.

The gene calls are TRBV27 and TRBJ2-6; D gene unclear. This CDR3 comprises 15 residues. V lost 4 bases to trimming and J lost 0 bases, with 7 bases between them. Germline CDR1 reads MNHEY; CDR2 reads SMNVEV (reference sequence). CDR3 amino acids: CASSSTDSGANVLTF. Written as DNA, the CDR3 is TGTGCCAGCAGTTCAACAGACTCTGGGGCCAACGTCCTGACTTTC.

This clone has ten or more counts. V and J are TRBV4-3 and TRBJ2-1; TRBD2 matches 8 bases. The V gene's germline CDR1 is LGHNA and CDR2 YSLEER. This CDR3 region has 16 residues. With 2 bases clipped from V and 2 bases from J, the junction kept 5 bases outside the gene matches. The chain's CDR3 is CASSQYTSGTYNEQFF. The CDR3 bases are TGCGCCAGCAGCCAATACACTAGCGGAACCTACAATGAGCAGTTCTTC.

This sequence joins TRBV28 and TRBJ1-1; 7 bases are a match to TRBD1. The germline gives CDR1 MDHEN, CDR2 SYDVKM. The trim removed 6 bases at V and 2 bases at J, leaving 9 bases unmatched. CDR3 length: 15 residues. CDR3 loop: CASRGGDRVNTEAFF. CDR3 nucleotides: TGTGCCAGCAGGGGGGGAGACAGGGTTAACACTGAAGCTTTCTTT.

This sequence joins TRBV5-1 and TRBJ2-5; D might be TRBD1 (6 bases). Trimming took 2 bases from V and 5 from J, leaving 16 bases between them. The CDR3 spans 15 residues. Germline values: CDR1 SGHRS, CDR2 YFSETQ. The CDR3 DNA is TGCGCCAGCAGCTTTGGTGCGGTGCAGGGGGAGACCCAGTACTTC. This sequence encodes CASSFGAVQGETQYF.

Only one count was recorded for this clone. The rearrangement links TRBV6-1 to TRBJ2-5; D perhaps matches TRBD2 (6 bases). Germline CDR1 and CDR2: MNHNS and SASEGT. The CDR3 length is 15 residues. V was shortened by 6 bases and J by 1 base, with 15 bases between the two germline ends. CDR3 nucleotide sequence: TGTGCCAGCAGCGCCAGGCGGGGCAGCCAAGAGACCCAGTACTTC. Its translation: CASSARRGSQETQYF.

This CDR3 is CATSRDSGSRTPQETQYF. Written as DNA, the CDR3 is TGTGCCACCAGCAGAGATTCAGGCAGTCGAACTCCCCAAGAGACCCAGTACTTC. V is TRBV15 and J is TRBJ2-5; D is undetermined. In germline, CDR1 is LNHNV, CDR2 YYDKDF (reference sequence). The CDR3 extends over 18 amino acids. Deletions cut 0 bases from V and 1 base from J, with 18 bases between.

V is TRBV18 and J is TRBJ1-1, with D unclear. Trimming cost V 1 base and J 1 base, with 7 bases left between them. CDR1 is KGHSH and CDR2 is LQKENI in the germline V gene. CDR3 length: 14 residues. This CDR3 reads CASSPLTSNTEAFF. The CDR3 bases are TGTGCCAGCTCACCACTGACTTCGAACACTGAAGCTTTCTTT.

The chain combines TRBV29-1 with TRBJ2-6; 7 bases map to TRBD1. The CDR3 is made up of 14 amino acids. Trimming removed 7 bases from V and 1 base from J; junction bases left unmatched: 4. Looked up from germline, CDR1 is SQVTM and CDR2 is ANQGSEA. CDR3 sequence (DNA): TGCAGCGCCTTGACAGGGTCTGGGGCCAACGTCCTGACTTTC. Translated, it gives CSALTGSGANVLTF.

The chain combines TRBV15 with TRBJ2-6, with 10 bases aligning to TRBD1. The CDR3 loop spans 17 amino acids. Germline V gene sequence: CDR1 LNHNV, CDR2 YYDKDF (reference sequence). With 4 bases clipped from V and 0 bases from J, the junction kept 3 bases outside the gene matches. This chain's CDR3 is CATSTGQGFSGANVLTF. The CDR3 coding sequence is TGTGCCACCAGCACGGGACAGGGGTTCTCTGGGGCCAACGTCCTGACTTTC.

The CDR3 loop is CASSARTGLVRGYEQYF. For the CDR3, the DNA is TGTGCCAGTAGTGCTAGGACAGGGCTAGTTCGTGGGTACGAGCAGTACTTC. This chain joins TRBV19 and TRBJ2-7, with 8 positions matching TRBD1. CDR1 is LNHDA and CDR2 is SQIVND in the germline V gene (reference sequence). Losses at the gene ends were 5 bases for V and 4 bases for J; bases not matched to a gene: 16. This CDR3 contains 17 residues.

This clone was recorded a few times. The chain uses TRBV7-9 and TRBJ1-2; tentatively, D is TRBD1 (6 bases). Germline CDR1 reads SEHNR; CDR2 reads FQNEAQ (reference sequence). The germline V and J ends were trimmed by 3 bases and 8 bases, with 16 bases remaining between them. CDR3 length equals 14 residues. This CDR3 reads CASSFGGTSKGYTF. The CDR3 DNA reads as TGTGCCAGCAGCTTCGGGGGGACATCTAAGGGCTACACCTTC.

The V and J genes are TRBV7-2 and TRBJ2-7, with no clear D. The CDR3 extends over 13 amino acids. Germline assignment: CDR1 SGHTA and CDR2 FQGNSA. V lost 0 bases, J lost 1 base, and 4 bases lay in between. CDR3 loop: CASSLAESYEQYF. DNA for the CDR3: TGTGCCAGCAGCTTAGCGGAGTCCTACGAGCAGTACTTC.